Sequencing of this T cell receptor (beta chain) was carried out in a study of PD-1 blockade in classical Hodgkin lymphoma. General study results and limits: Patients newly diagnosed and complete responders had comparable baseline diversity.

Points on this clone: Its specificity is not known.

Unmatched junction bases numbered 13, after V lost 3 bases and J lost 13 bases. Germline V gene sequence: CDR1 SEHNR, CDR2 FQNEAQ (reference sequence). This CDR3 is built from 15 residues. Time point described: cycle 4 day 1 (C4D1), after about 6 weeks of nivolumab. The patients all showed relapse after autologous stem cell transplantation, while their brentuximab vedotin exposure varied. Using immunoSEQ multiplex PCR, the repertoire was profiled, and TCRdb retains in-frame clones only, with some absent. There are over 50,000 clones in the sample; 87% occur only once, and roughly 8.1% lies in the top ten.

The V gene is TRBV7-9, the J gene TRBJ1-4; 8 bases align to TRBD1. Source: peripheral blood mononuclear cells (PBMCs), taken before the fourth cycle of nivolumab. The sequence derives from a human donor with classical Hodgkin lymphoma. For the CDR3, the DNA is TGTGCCAGCAGCTTCCCCGGGACAGGCCCAACCAGACTGTTTTTT. Encoded protein: CASSFPGTGPTRLFF.